The present T cell receptor (beta chain) was sequenced within a study of CD8+ T cells in alopecia areata. Study as a whole: Patients received oral tofacitinib, 5 to 10 mg twice daily, for moderate-to-severe alopecia areata.

The germline CDR1 and CDR2 sequences are LNHNV and YYDKDF (reference sequence). V lost 2 bases to trimming and J lost 9 bases; unmatched junction nucleotides: 7. CDR3 length equals 15 residues. It was cDNA, reverse transcribed from extracted RNA, that served as the sequencing template. Some clones are missing from TCRdb's copy, which holds only in-frame ones; the method was immunoSEQ multiplex PCR. Altogether about 160,000 clones are present, 55% to 75% being singletons, with the ten largest covering approximately 0.91%. Study-level findings and limits: A great number of expanded lesional clones endured in scalp and blood during tofacitinib.

A word on this clone: The antigen is not known.

Indicated treatment: oral pan-JAK inhibitor, 5-10 mg twice daily. Sorting of CD4+ and CD8+ T cells was performed on PBMCs. The sample here was CD4+ T cells sorted from blood, taken at week 4, from a patient treated with tofacitinib. This rearrangement joins TRBV15 to TRBJ2-1; TRBD2 matches at 10 bases. The sequence came from a human donor with alopecia areata. The CDR3 reads CATSRPSGGDGEQFF. CDR3 sequence (DNA): TGTGCCACCAGCAGACCGAGCGGGGGGGACGGTGAGCAGTTCTTC.